A single sample is the source of the 12 T cell receptor beta chains below, sequenced in a study of cytomegalovirus exposure and HLA in healthy donors. The repertoire was sequenced with immunoSEQ multiplex PCR; TCRdb's copy has only in-frame clones and lacks some. The sample includes some 190,000 clones, around 88% of them seen just once. The sequencing input was PBMCs. The source of these receptors is a woman between 18 and 29 years old in good health and CMV-seronegative.

J is TRBJ2-7 and V is TRBV29-1; D uncertain. Germline CDR1 and CDR2: SQVTM and ANQGSEA. The length of the CDR3 is 11 residues. V gave up 6 bases and J gave up 5 bases, with 11 bases separating them. CDR3 nucleotide sequence: TGCAGCGTCATGGGCAGCCACGAGCAGTACTTC. This gives the protein CSVMGSHEQYF.

The V call is TRBV2, the J call TRBJ1-2, with D unclear. Trimming took 7 bases from V and 0 from J, leaving 12 bases between them. This CDR3 region has 14 residues. The V gene's germline CDR1 is SNHLY and CDR2 FYNNEI. The CDR3: CASKPGTSNYGYTF. The CDR3 DNA reads TGTGCCAGCAAACCGGGTACCTCTAACTATGGCTACACCTTC.

The V call is TRBV10-3, the J call TRBJ2-7; D gene unclear. Germline V lookup: CDR1 ENHRY, CDR2 SYGVKD. The germline V and J ends were trimmed by 0 bases and 0 bases, with 12 bases remaining between them. The CDR3 covers 16 residues. The CDR3 sequence is CAISESEERTSYEQYF. The CDR3 DNA reads TGTGCCATCAGTGAGTCTGAAGAGCGCACCTCCTACGAGCAGTACTTC.

J is TRBJ2-5 and V is TRBV15; TRBD1 might be the D (6 bases). Germline V gene sequence: CDR1 LNHNV, CDR2 YYDKDF (reference sequence). CDR3 length equals 12 residues. Trimming cost V 4 bases and J 5 bases, with 8 bases left between them. The DNA of the CDR3 is TGTGCCACCAGCAACAGGGCTGAGACCCAGTACTTC. Translation: CATSNRAETQYF.

The chain employs TRBV6-1 and TRBJ2-7; D uncertain. The CDR3 loop spans 16 amino acids. Germline loops: CDR1 MNHNS, CDR2 SASEGT. Trimming removed 4 bases at V and 5 bases at J, with 21 bases between. This chain's CDR3 is CASSAPAVSLRDEQYF. The CDR3 nucleotides are TGTGCCAGCAGTGCCCCGGCGGTCTCCCTTCGAGACGAGCAGTACTTC.

J is TRBJ1-2 and V is TRBV6-5, with D maybe TRBD1 (5 bases). Deletions cut 11 bases from V and 8 bases from J, with 12 bases between. Germline values: CDR1 MNHEY, CDR2 SVGAGI. The CDR3 length is 10 residues. DNA for the CDR3: TGTGCCTCCAGGGATGGCGGCTACACCTTC. Translating it yields CASRDGGYTF.

V is TRBV5-6 and J is TRBJ2-1; D is possibly TRBD2 (6 bases). Germline V gene data show CDR1 as SGHDT and CDR2 as YYEEEE. V lost 4 bases and J lost 3, with 11 bases in between. This CDR3 is built from 14 residues. The CDR3 loop reads CASSTGTFYNEQFF. The CDR3 DNA sequence: TGTGCCAGCAGCACCGGGACTTTCTACAATGAGCAGTTCTTC.

The rearrangement links TRBV5-5 to TRBJ2-3; 8 bases are shared with TRBD1. Losses at the gene ends were 2 bases for V and 5 bases for J; bases not matched to a gene: 7. Germline loops: CDR1 SGHKS, CDR2 YYEKEE (reference sequence). This CDR3 is 15 amino acids long. CDR3 amino acids: CASSFLQGARDTQYF. The CDR3, as DNA: TGTGCCAGCAGCTTCCTCCAGGGGGCGCGAGATACGCAGTATTTT.

This chain links TRBV30 with TRBJ2-1; 12 nucleotides line up with TRBD2. The CDR3 covers 13 residues. Germline loops: CDR1 GTSNPN, CDR2 SVGIG (reference sequence). With 4 bases clipped from V and 10 bases from J, the junction kept 5 bases outside the gene matches. CDR3 amino acids: CAWTSGGAREQFF. The CDR3 DNA follows: TGTGCCTGGACTAGCGGGGGGGCCAGGGAGCAGTTCTTC.

This clone was found once. The chain joins TRBV6-5 to TRBJ2-2, with a possible D match to TRBD2 (7 bases). Trimming pared 0 bases from V and 6 bases from J, leaving 14 bases between. CDR1 MNHEY and CDR2 SVGAGI come from the germline V gene. The length of the CDR3 is 16 residues. The CDR3 region has the DNA TGTGCCAGCAGTTACTCGTGGGGGGGCCCGTCCGGGGAGCTGTTTTTT. The encoded protein is CASSYSWGGPSGELFF.

The rearrangement joins TRBV14 to TRBJ2-2; 11 nucleotides agree with TRBD1. Germline CDR1 SGHDN, CDR2 FVKESK. J gave up 4 bases and V 3 bases, and 4 bases lay outside the gene matches. CDR3 length equals 16 residues. The CDR3 region has the DNA TGTGCCAGCAGCCAGAGCGGGACAGGGGGCACCGGGGAGCTGTTTTTT. Translated: CASSQSGTGGTGELFF.

The V gene is TRBV11-3, the J gene TRBJ2-2, with 8 nucleotides matching TRBD1. The ends lost 1 base at V and 5 bases at J; junction bases unmatched: 9. This CDR3 spans 17 amino acids. CDR1 and CDR2 (germline): SGHNT, YENEEA. In DNA, the CDR3 is TGTGCCAGCAGCTTAGGGGCAGGGGGCGCGAGGACCGGGGAGCTGTTTTTT. Its protein product is CASSLGAGGARTGELFF.